The following is a T cell receptor beta chain sequence with its context. The germline gives CDR1 MNHEY, CDR2 SVGEGT. Trimming took 4 bases from V and 1 from J; bases not matched to a gene: 5. This CDR3 contains 15 residues. This entry comes from a study of blood T cell repertoires in COVID-19. TCRdb's table, derived via immunoSEQ multiplex PCR, lists solely in-frame clones and lacks some. The repertoire holds 270,000 or so clones, with more than 75% as singletons. This receptor was identified in a woman between 45 and 65 years old who had been exposed to COVID-19. This chain uses TRBV6-2 or TRBV6-3 with TRBJ2-7; 9 bases align to TRBD2. Source material: PBMCs or T cells enriched from blood (not recorded which). CDR3 sequence (DNA): TGTGCCAGCAGTTCTCTAGCGGGGAGTTCCTACGAGCAGTACTTC. Amino acids: CASSSLAGSSYEQYF.